The 15 T cell receptor beta chains presented below share a single source sample, sequenced in a study of T cells after yellow fever vaccination. Each CDR3 protein gets one entry after TCRdb re-called the 5' RACE reads with MiXCR. This table holds about 300,000 distinct CDR3 sequences, 8.7% found once. The starting material was CD4+ T cells sorted from PBMCs, obtained 5 days after the yellow fever booster vaccination. These receptors originate from a man aged 18 to 35 who received the YFV17D yellow fever vaccine.

The chain carries TRBV6-2 or TRBV6-3 and TRBJ1-6; D is unclear. The V and J ends lost 2 bases and 7 bases respectively, with 3 bases between them. The CDR3 spans 12 residues. The V gene's germline CDR1 is MNHEY and CDR2 SVGEGT. The chain's CDR3 is CASSYENSPLHF. In nucleotides, the CDR3 is TGTGCCAGCAGTTACGAGAATTCACCCCTCCACTTT.

This clonotype was picked up a small number of times. The rearrangement uses TRBV5-6 and TRBJ2-7; D is uncertain. In germline, CDR1 is SGHDT, CDR2 YYEEEE. Trimming took 2 bases from V and 3 from J, leaving 12 bases between them. The CDR3 has 14 residues. The CDR3 is CASSLTATLYEQYF. The CDR3 DNA reads TGTGCCAGCAGCTTAACAGCCACACTCTACGAGCAGTACTTC.

This chain joins TRBV4-3 and TRBJ2-6; D unclear. Trimming stripped 1 base from V and 0 bases from J, with 13 bases between. The CDR3 length is 18 residues. Looked up from germline, CDR1 is LGHNA and CDR2 is YSLEER. The CDR3 nucleotides read TGCGCCAGCAGCCAAGTCCCCCCTCGATCCTCTGGGGCCAACGTCCTGACTTTC. This codes for CASSQVPPRSSGANVLTF.

This clonotype was detected a few times. The J gene is TRBJ2-7, the V gene TRBV6-2 or TRBV6-3; TRBD1 matches 7 bases. Germline V gene data show CDR1 as MNHEY and CDR2 as SVGEGT. This CDR3 has 15 residues. Trimming removed 5 bases from V and 3 bases from J; junction bases left unmatched: 10. The CDR3 coding sequence is TGTGCCAGCAGTGGCTACAGGGGATTCCTCTACGAGCAGTACTTC. It specifies CASSGYRGFLYEQYF.

The CDR3 sequence: CASSHRDGKGVRTGELFF. As DNA, the CDR3 is TGTGCCAGCAGTCACCGGGACGGTAAAGGAGTTCGAACCGGGGAGCTGTTTTTT. The chain employs TRBV6-6 and TRBJ2-2; either TRBD1 or TRBD2 may supply D (5 bases each). The CDR3 has 18 residues. Germline V CDR1 and CDR2: MNHNY, SVGAGI (reference sequence). Trimming shortened V by 5 bases and J by 5 bases, and 24 bases separated the two germline ends.

This chain uses TRBV6-5 with TRBJ2-5; the D gene is possibly TRBD2 (5 bases). Germline loops: CDR1 MNHEY, CDR2 SVGAGI. This CDR3 has 15 amino acids. Trimming stripped 7 bases from V and 0 bases from J, with 15 bases between. CDR3 sequence (DNA): TGTGCCAGCATGGTAGTCTCGGGATACCAAGAGACCCAGTACTTC. Translating gives CASMVVSGYQETQYF.

This clonotype was detected only a few times. This chain joins TRBV30 and TRBJ1-2; D is possibly TRBD1 (6 bases). The CDR3 consists of 13 residues. Germline lookup yields CDR1 GTSNPN and CDR2 SVGIG (reference sequence). V gave up 2 bases and J gave up 3 bases, with 10 bases separating them. The CDR3 reads CAWSRGNYYGYTF. The CDR3 region has the DNA TGTGCCTGGAGTAGGGGGAACTACTATGGCTACACCTTC.

This clonotype was observed a few times. The gene calls are TRBV29-1 and TRBJ2-5; the match to TRBD1 covers 9 bases. V lost 7 bases to trimming and J lost 5 bases; unmatched junction nucleotides: 8. CDR1 and CDR2 (germline): SQVTM, ANQGSEA. The CDR3 covers 13 residues. CDR3 residues: CSGRDRDWETQYF. The CDR3 DNA sequence: TGCAGCGGCCGGGACAGGGACTGGGAGACCCAGTACTTC.

This clonotype was recorded a few times. The genes are TRBV20-1 and TRBJ2-7, with D perhaps being TRBD1 or TRBD2 (5 bases each). Germline V gene data show CDR1 as DFQATT and CDR2 as SNEGSKA (reference sequence). The CDR3 length is 12 residues. Trimming pared 3 bases from V and 7 bases from J, leaving 13 bases between. CDR3 sequence (DNA): TGCAGTGCTAGCTCCGGGACGGTTGAGCAGTACGTC. Its translation: CSASSGTVEQYV.

This clonotype has a count of ten or more. The chain combines TRBV2 with TRBJ2-1; D possibly corresponds to TRBD1 (6 bases). Germline V gives CDR1 SNHLY, CDR2 FYNNEI. The CDR3 contains 15 residues. Trimming took 6 bases from V and 3 from J, leaving 15 bases between them. The DNA for the CDR3 is TGTGCCAGCAGGGCAACAGGGATACTCTACAATGAGCAGTTCTTC. Translated: CASRATGILYNEQFF.

This sequence joins TRBV12-3 or TRBV12-4 and TRBJ1-1, with D perhaps matching TRBD1 (5 bases). Trimming removed 2 bases at V and 4 bases at J, with 8 bases between. The CDR3 length is 13 residues. The CDR3 sequence: CASSLIGVTEAFF. The CDR3 DNA sequence: TGTGCCAGCAGTTTAATAGGGGTCACTGAAGCTTTCTTT.

This clonotype was counted between two and nine times. This chain links TRBV27 with TRBJ2-7, with a possible D match to TRBD1 (5 bases). V shed 2 bases and J shed 7 bases, with 12 bases lying between them. The CDR3 runs 13 residues. Per germline, CDR1 MNHEY and CDR2 SMNVEV (reference sequence). CDR3 coding DNA: TGTGCCAGCAGTTTAGCAGGGCGGCAGGAGCAGTACTTC. It codes for CASSLAGRQEQYF.

This clonotype was found a few times. V and J are TRBV5-5 and TRBJ1-6, with D perhaps matching TRBD1 (5 bases). V was clipped by 3 bases and J by 11 bases, with 15 bases between them. Per germline, CDR1 SGHKS and CDR2 YYEKEE (reference sequence). CDR3 length: 14 residues. The CDR3 DNA reads TGTGCCAGCAGCTCCGCGGAGGGGTTCGCACCCCTCCACTTT. This encodes CASSSAEGFAPLHF.

There are a few counts of this clonotype. The J gene is TRBJ2-7, the V gene TRBV6-5; TRBD2 might be the D (5 bases). Germline CDR1 and CDR2: MNHEY and SVGAGI. The CDR3 loop spans 12 amino acids. The V gene lost 0 bases and the J gene lost 6 bases, with 6 bases spanning the gap. CDR3 sequence (DNA): TGTGCCAGCAGTTACTCGGGGAGCGAGCAGTACTTC. Its translation is CASSYSGSEQYF.

This clonotype turned up a few times. The chain has TRBV7-9 and TRBJ2-2; D ambiguous. The germline CDR1 and CDR2 sequences are SEHNR and FQNEAQ (reference sequence). Trimming took 5 bases from V and 3 from J, leaving 7 bases between them. There are 13 residues in the CDR3. The CDR3 nucleotides read TGTGCCAGCAGCGATTATTACACCGGGGAGCTGTTTTTT. Encoded protein: CASSDYYTGELFF.